These 26 T cell receptor beta chains were sequenced from one sample in a study of blood T cell repertoires in COVID-19. The table came from immunoSEQ multiplex PCR; TCRdb's copy has only in-frame clones and leaves some out. Of around 300,000 clones listed, 86% are singletons. The sequenced sample consisted of peripheral blood. These receptors all come from a woman aged 30 to 39 with active or convalescent COVID-19.

The chain uses TRBV28 and TRBJ1-2; TRBD1 is a possible D gene (5 bases). CDR3 length equals 19 residues. V was shortened by 8 bases and J by 1 base, with 29 bases between the two germline ends. Germline CDR1 MDHEN, CDR2 SYDVKM. As DNA, the CDR3 is TGTGCCAGCGAAAATATGGTCGTAAGACAGAGCCAAAATAACTATGGCTACACCTTC. It specifies CASENMVVRQSQNNYGYTF.

The rearrangement links TRBV27 to TRBJ2-3, with 8 positions matching TRBD1. CDR1 and CDR2 (germline): MNHEY, SMNVEV (reference sequence). V dropped 6 bases and J dropped 5; count of bases not matched to a gene: 4. The CDR3 is made up of 13 amino acids. CDR3 amino acids: CASRRQGRDTQYF. DNA of the CDR3: TGTGCCAGCAGGCGACAGGGGAGAGATACGCAGTATTTT.

This clone was found once. The chain carries TRBV6-1 and TRBJ1-2, with a weak D call TRBD1 (5 bases). CDR1 is MNHNS, CDR2 SASEGT, per germline. V lost 3 bases, J lost 3 bases, and 8 bases lay in between. The CDR3 has 13 residues. CDR3 sequence (DNA): TGTGCCAGCAGTGACCAGGGCTACTATGGCTACACCTTC. It specifies CASSDQGYYGYTF.

This sequence joins TRBV9 and TRBJ2-1; D gene uncertain. The V end was cut by 2 bases, the J end by 0 bases, with 9 bases between. The germline CDR1 and CDR2 sequences are SGDLS and YYNGEE. The CDR3 has 15 residues. CDR3 DNA: TGTGCCAGCAGCGTCGACCCGGGCTCCTACAATGAGCAGTTCTTC. This encodes CASSVDPGSYNEQFF.

J is TRBJ2-3 and V is TRBV5-1, with a tentative D call TRBD2 (6 bases). This CDR3 region has 16 residues. The germline gives CDR1 SGHRS, CDR2 YFSETQ. Deletions cut 0 bases from V and 6 bases from J, with 17 bases between. CDR3 in DNA: TGCGCCAGCAGCTTGGGGGCGGGGTACGTTCAGGATACGCAGTATTTT. Protein sequence: CASSLGAGYVQDTQYF. The whole variable domain, remainder taken from reference TRBV5-1 and TRBJ2-3, is KAGVTQTPRYLIKTRGQQVTLSCSPISGHRSVSWYQQTPGQGLQFLFEYFSETQRNKGNFPGRFSGRQFSNSRSEMNVSTLELGDSALYLCASSLGAGYVQDTQYFGPGTRLTVL.

V is TRBV27 and J is TRBJ1-6, with D maybe TRBD1 (5 bases). The length of the CDR3 is 14 residues. In germline, CDR1 is MNHEY, CDR2 SMNVEV (reference sequence). V lost 6 bases, J lost 12 bases, and 18 bases lay in between. This CDR3 reads CASRPLGDLLPLHF. CDR3 nucleotides: TGTGCCAGCAGGCCCCTGGGGGACTTGCTACCCCTCCACTTT.

This clone was detected once. The gene calls are TRBV9 and TRBJ2-1; 7 nucleotides align to TRBD2. With V trimmed by 7 bases and J by 3 bases, 7 bases remained unmatched. The CDR3 covers 14 residues. The germline gives CDR1 SGDLS, CDR2 YYNGEE. CDR3 residues: CASSSGVLYNEQFF. CDR3 DNA sequence: TGTGCCAGCTCCAGCGGGGTCCTCTACAATGAGCAGTTCTTC.

This clone was observed once. The chain employs TRBV4-1 and TRBJ1-6; a possible D gene is TRBD1 (5 bases). The V gene's germline CDR1 is MGHRA and CDR2 YSYEKL. This CDR3 spans 17 amino acids. Trimming shortened V by 1 base and J by 5 bases, and 15 bases separated the two germline ends. The CDR3 here is CASSQAVAGVHNSPLHF. CDR3 coding DNA: TGCGCCAGCAGCCAAGCGGTTGCGGGGGTCCATAATTCACCCCTCCACTTT.

The chain is built from TRBV9 and TRBJ2-1; 11 bases map to TRBD2. The germline CDR1 and CDR2 sequences are SGDLS and YYNGEE. With 4 bases clipped from V and 9 bases from J, the junction kept 9 bases outside the gene matches. This CDR3 spans 15 amino acids. Here the CDR3 reads CASSLLAGGPGEQFF. CDR3 sequence (DNA): TGTGCCAGCAGCTTGTTAGCGGGGGGGCCAGGTGAGCAGTTCTTC.

This chain connects TRBV9 to TRBJ1-6; TRBD1 might be the D (6 bases). CDR3 length: 15 residues. V was shortened by 0 bases and J by 5 bases, with 9 bases between the two germline ends. The germline gives CDR1 SGDLS, CDR2 YYNGEE. CDR3 coding DNA: TGTGCCAGCAGCGTAGGGCAGGGGAATAATTCACCCCTCCACTTT. This encodes CASSVGQGNNSPLHF.

V is TRBV3-1 (or the pseudogene TRBV3-2) and J is TRBJ2-5, with D perhaps matching TRBD2 (6 bases). CDR3 size: 17 residues. V lost 6 bases and J 6 bases, leaving 26 bases between the germline ends. The germline V gene has CDR1 LGHDT and CDR2 YNNKEL (reference sequence). The CDR3 sequence: CASSHYDCIARGKTQYF. Written as DNA, the CDR3 is TGTGCCAGCAGTCATTATGACTGTATAGCGCGGGGAAAGACCCAGTACTTC.

This clone was detected a few times. The chain employs TRBV5-4 and TRBJ2-2, with 7 bases identical to TRBD2. V shed 4 bases and J 1 base; nucleotides not matched to a gene: 4. CDR1 SGHNT and CDR2 YYREEE come from the germline V gene (reference sequence). This CDR3 comprises 15 residues. CDR3 in amino acids: CASSPSGKNTGELFF. The CDR3, as DNA: TGTGCCAGCAGCCCTAGCGGAAAGAACACCGGGGAGCTGTTTTTT.

The CDR3 loop reads CSASSQGIGELFF. The DNA for the CDR3 is TGCAGTGCTAGTTCCCAGGGAATCGGGGAGCTGTTTTTT. This chain connects TRBV20-1 to TRBJ2-2; possibly TRBD1 for D (5 bases). Germline V gives CDR1 DFQATT, CDR2 SNEGSKA (reference sequence). V shed 3 bases and J shed 7 bases, with 12 bases lying between them. The CDR3 contains 13 residues.

The rearrangement links TRBV18 to TRBJ1-6; maybe TRBD1 (5 bases). Per germline, CDR1 KGHSH and CDR2 LQKENI. CDR3 size: 15 residues. Trimming left V 6 bases short and J 5 bases short, with 14 bases between. The CDR3 coding sequence is TGTGCCAGCTCCCCCTCGGGGGGGAATAATTCACCCCTCCACTTT. This codes for CASSPSGGNNSPLHF.

This clone has a single count. This chain connects TRBV28 to TRBJ1-6, with 11 nucleotides matching TRBD1. Germline lookup yields CDR1 MDHEN and CDR2 SYDVKM. The CDR3 length is 16 residues. V shed 5 bases, J shed 7 bases, and the junction held 7 bases outside the gene matches. This CDR3 is CASSPRDRGWNSPLHF. The CDR3, as DNA: TGTGCCAGCAGTCCCCGGGACAGGGGGTGGAATTCACCCCTCCACTTT.

The chain is built from TRBV6-5 and TRBJ2-1, with TRBD2 matching 12 bases. V dropped 7 bases and J dropped 9; count of bases not matched to a gene: 10. This CDR3 is 15 amino acids long. Germline lookup yields CDR1 MNHEY and CDR2 SVGAGI. CDR3 sequence (DNA): TGTGCCAGCACCTCATGGGCTAGCGGGGGGGGTGAGCAGTTCTTC. Encoded protein: CASTSWASGGGEQFF.

In DNA form, the CDR3 reads TGTGCCAGCAGTTTAGTCGGGGAGGTAGCTTTCTTT. Translating gives CASSLVGEVAFF. The chain has TRBV12-3 or TRBV12-4 and TRBJ1-1; no clear D gene. Trimming removed 1 base at V and 10 bases at J, with 10 bases between. This CDR3 is 12 amino acids long.

This rearrangement joins TRBV6-4 to TRBJ2-1; 9 nucleotides align to TRBD1. The ends lost 4 bases at V and 0 bases at J; junction bases unmatched: 1. This CDR3 region has 15 residues. Per germline, CDR1 MRHNA and CDR2 SNTAGT. The CDR3: CASSVDRGSYNEQFF. DNA for the CDR3: TGTGCCAGCAGTGTGGACAGGGGCTCCTACAATGAGCAGTTCTTC.

The chain is built from TRBV30 and TRBJ2-1; 11 bases fit TRBD1. Germline CDR1 is GTSNPN and CDR2 is SVGIG (reference sequence). This CDR3 comprises 16 residues. V gave up 0 bases and J gave up 8 bases; unmatched junction bases: 9. This CDR3 is CAWSVVGQGVYDEQFF. The CDR3 nucleotides are TGTGCCTGGAGTGTAGTGGGACAGGGGGTATATGATGAGCAGTTCTTC.

This clone was seen only once. This chain links TRBV7-2 with TRBJ2-5; 7 nucleotides line up with TRBD1. The V and J ends lost 2 bases and 14 bases, in that order; junction bases with no gene match: 14. The CDR3 sequence is 14 residues long. The germline CDR1 and CDR2 sequences are SGHTA and FQGNSA. CDR3: CASSLKGGTAFSYF. DNA for the CDR3: TGTGCCAGCAGCTTAAAGGGTGGGACAGCCTTTTCCTACTTC. Supplemented by reference TRBV7-2 and TRBJ2-5, the full variable domain reads GAGVSQSPSNKVTEKGKDVELRCDPISGHTALYWYRQSLGQGLEFLIYFQGNSAPDKSGLPSDRFSAERTGGSVSTLTIQRTQQEDSAVYLCASSLKGGTAFSYFGPGTRLLVL.

This clone turned up a few times. This chain connects TRBV5-1 to TRBJ1-5, with 7 positions matching TRBD1. The CDR3 totals 15 residues. Germline lookup yields CDR1 SGHRS and CDR2 YFSETQ. V dropped 0 bases and J dropped 4; count of bases not matched to a gene: 4. The CDR3: CASSLGTGANQPQHF. The CDR3 DNA follows: TGCGCCAGCAGCTTGGGGACAGGAGCGAATCAGCCCCAGCATTTT.

The chain carries TRBV5-5 and TRBJ2-1; 15 bases are a match to TRBD2. V lost 4 bases to trimming and J lost 8 bases; unmatched junction nucleotides: 4. Germline V gives CDR1 SGHKS, CDR2 YYEKEE (reference sequence). The CDR3 sequence is 15 residues long. In DNA form, the CDR3 reads TGTGCCAGCAGCACGGGGACTAGCGGGGGGTATGAGCAGTTCTTC. This encodes CASSTGTSGGYEQFF.

The V gene is TRBV7-2, the J gene TRBJ2-5, with 8 bases lining up with TRBD2. This CDR3 is built from 14 residues. Losses at the gene ends were 5 bases for V and 5 bases for J; bases not matched to a gene: 7. Germline V gives CDR1 SGHTA, CDR2 FQGNSA. The CDR3, as DNA: TGTGCCAGCAGCCGGGGGGGGGAAGCGGAGACCCAGTACTTC. Its protein product is CASSRGGEAETQYF.

J is TRBJ1-2 and V is TRBV12-3 or TRBV12-4; a weak D match, TRBD1 (5 bases). This CDR3 is 12 amino acids long. Between the trimmed V and J ends, which lost 5 bases and 2 bases, there was a span of 6 bases. The CDR3 protein is CASSPGNYGYTF. CDR3 DNA sequence: TGTGCCAGCAGTCCAGGGAACTATGGCTACACCTTC.

The V gene is TRBV11-2, the J gene TRBJ2-7; 8 bases are a match to TRBD1. Germline CDR1 reads SGHAT; CDR2 reads FQNNGV. CDR3 length: 12 residues. Trimming removed 1 base from V and 11 bases from J; junction bases left unmatched: 4. The CDR3 DNA follows: TGTGCCAGCAGCTTAGGCGGGACAGGAAAGTACTTC. This sequence encodes CASSLGGTGKYF.

A single count supports this clone. J is TRBJ1-4 and V is TRBV6-2 or TRBV6-3; D is unclear. The CDR3 covers 17 residues. The V end was cut by 3 bases, the J end by 0 bases, with 14 bases between. Germline V gene lookup returns CDR1 MNHEY and CDR2 SVGEGT. The CDR3 is CASSYRSYGATNEKLFF. The CDR3 region has the DNA TGTGCCAGCAGTTATCGATCGTACGGTGCAACTAATGAAAAACTGTTTTTT.